This T cell receptor beta chain was observed in a study of shared clonotypes between healthy human individuals. From germline, CDR1 is SQVTM and CDR2 ANQGSEA. This CDR3 has 11 residues. The V segment lost 7 bases and the J segment 12 bases; nucleotides outside the gene matches: 9. Broader study findings: Relative to memory subsets, naive subsets generally showed larger estimated richness.

Each PCR replicate from the sorted subsets contained about 200 ng DNA, which is tens of thousands of T cell genomes. Produced via immunoSEQ multiplex PCR; TCRdb's table is partial and in-frame only. The sample lists fewer than 200,000 clones; 65% to 80% were seen once. This clone showed up just a few times. Its specificity is unknown. The source material was memory CD4+ T cells sorted from blood. Subset specified: CD45RA-negative fraction. The clonotype comes from a man aged 25-45 years in good health. This chain connects TRBV29-1 to TRBJ1-1, with 9 nucleotides matching TRBD1. The CDR3 reads CSADAGQGTFF. CDR3 coding DNA: TGCAGCGCCGATGCGGGACAGGGAACTTTCTTT.